This T cell receptor beta chain was sequenced in a study of prognosis after radiotherapy for stage I lung cancer. Background on the study: All of the patients with non-small cell lung cancer, including several who had refused surgery, were considered to be medically inoperable.

By two-round multiplex PCR, the TCR beta CDR3 was amplified from genomic DNA. Primers (each specific to one TRBV or TRBJ gene) were used in first-round PCR. TCRdb used MiXCR to reprocess the multiplex PCR reads, holding one entry per CDR3 protein. The sample consists of almost 20,000 distinct CDR3 sequences, approximately 26% of them appearing once. The TCR originated in a donor over 45 with non-small cell lung cancer. Sequenced material: PBMCs, taken before or after stereotactic body radiation therapy (not recorded which).

CDR3 sequence reads: CSARDKGGSGYNEQFF. CDR3 nucleotide sequence: TGCAGTGCTAGAGATAAGGGGGGTTCGGGATACAATGAGCAGTTCTTC. The chain uses TRBV20-1 and TRBJ2-1; tentatively, D is TRBD1 or TRBD2 (6 bases each). This CDR3 has 16 amino acids. V shed 0 bases and J shed 4 bases, with 16 bases lying between them. CDR1 is DFQATT, CDR2 SNEGSKA, per germline (reference sequence).